This T cell receptor (beta chain) was sequenced in a study of cytomegalovirus exposure and HLA in healthy donors (dated by TCRdb to the late 2010s). At the level of the whole study: An earlier analysis of fewer than 750 of the donors reported about 280 Gb of sequence data and 117 million unique TCR beta sequences obtained from about 179 million T cells. An early release that covered about 640 HLA-typed donors contained approximately 290 gigabases of sequencing data and 75 million to 100 million unique TCR sequences. The genetic ancestry cluster associated with self-reported Caucasian donors included 81% of the 398 genotyped donors. The aim of the study was to test whether cataloging public T cell receptors could identify signatures of past pathogen exposure. The study profiled the T cell repertoires of about 720 subjects by immunosequencing and related them to cytomegalovirus serostatus. Along with the roughly 670-subject first cohort, a separate validation cohort of 120 different subjects was used. To predict cytomegalovirus infection status, the study combined high-throughput TCR immunosequencing, statistical association of individual TCRs with disease status, and machine learning. A later analysis re-examined previously published TCR beta repertoires from more than 550 donors and added high-resolution HLA genotyping to investigate patterns of TCR occurrence. Rather than using new phenotypic data, the later analysis identified candidate immune exposures from TCR beta sequences and from how often those sequences occurred across donors. To decide whether each TCR beta V gene segment behaved as functional or pseudogenic, an earlier analysis of nearly 600 of the donors relied on high-throughput TCR beta sequencing. Alongside the repertoire data, information on donor age, sex, ethnicity and CMV serostatus was compiled. Genome-wide SNP genotypes for about 65% of the roughly 700 donors were used in a later genetic analysis, which treated that subset as a discovery cohort. All discovery cohort repertoires had been generated using a single sequencing platform. Both class I and class II loci were covered by HLA typing, at four-digit resolution. Typing coverage differed by locus: A, B, C, DRB1 and DQB1 were typed in roughly 620-630 donors, DQA1 in roughly 510, DPA1 in some 570, and DPB1 in roughly 470. Four or five DR-DQ haplotypes were handled as single units for association and clustering because linkage in the cohort was strong. Across 398 genotyped donors of the cohort, an average of roughly 230,000 unique TCR beta nucleotide sequences per donor were sequenced, and 15% to 20% of those sequences were non-productive.

Trimming removed 2 bases from V and 3 bases from J, leaving 13 bases between the germline ends. In the germline V gene, CDR1 corresponds to MDHEN and CDR2 to SYDVKM. From cysteine to phenylalanine, the CDR3 is 15 amino acids long. Only CDR3 DNA is held: 45 bases, read in frame from base 1. This clone was found once. Its antigen is not yet known. No much larger clone exists at a distance of one base, and base qualities are not known. Libraries were made using the immunoSEQ multiplex PCR assay. For the multiplex PCR, a mixture combining 60 forward primers for TCR Vbeta segments and 13 reverse primers for TCR Jbeta segments was used. The CDR3 region of rearranged TCR beta genes was amplified from genomic DNA by a multiplex PCR assay. Amplified TCR beta libraries were sequenced as 87-base-pair reads on the Illumina HiSeq System. Concerning the study's data processing: In a later analysis, roughly 80 million unique TCR beta chains were counted across the roughly 670 repertoires, and roughly 10 million of these chains were shared by at least two donors. A nearest-neighbor algorithm error-corrected the raw reads and collapsed the reads into unique sequences, merging closely related sequences to remove PCR and sequencing errors. Alignment of CDR3 sequences to IMGT reference sequences was used to assign V, D and J gene segments. Each retained sequence needed at least a six-nucleotide match to both a V gene segment and a J gene segment. A rearrangement counted as productive if the CDR3 had no stop codons and remained in frame with V and J, and every other rearrangement counted as non-productive. CDR3 was defined according to IMGT convention as the region running from the second conserved V-encoded cysteine to the conserved J-encoded phenylalanine. Sequences without an unambiguous match to a single V gene segment were excluded from the earlier analysis of 450 to 750 of the donors. In an earlier analysis of 587 of the donors, V segments were called functional above 56.7% productive rearrangements and were called segregating when the between-donor standard deviation exceeded 5%. A statistical classification framework was built to diagnose cytomegalovirus status from the catalog of TCR beta chain sequences. In a later analysis, TCR nucleotide sequences were compared against IMGT/GENE-DB human TR gene sequences so that V and J genes could be assigned. The TCRdist pipeline was used in a later analysis to assign CDR3 sequences and most-parsimonious VDJ recombination scenarios. A later analysis defined each TCR beta chain by its CDR3 amino acid sequence plus V-gene family, and excluded reads lacking a unique V-gene family. To address suspected cross-contamination and a sequencing artifact, a later analysis removed under 600 highly shared, low-generation-probability nucleotide sequences. A later analysis calculated a clonal expansion index for each public chain from normalized within-repertoire ranks of inferred template counts. In a later analysis, generation probabilities were computed using a VDJ recombination model fitted to out-of-frame rearrangements, and the results were checked against IGoR. A later analysis scored TCR-TCR, TCR-HLA and TCR-CMV co-occurrence with hypergeometric tests, applying a repertoire-size bias correction to TCR pairs. To estimate false discovery rates, a later analysis permuted the HLA or CMV assignments 20 times. In a later analysis, co-occurring TCRs were grouped using DBSCAN, and TCRdist sequence similarity was added for clustering within HLA-allele-positive subsets. Repertoires with fewer than 30,000 or more than 120,000 public chains, plus five repertoires with anomalous nucleotide sharing, were excluded from co-occurrence clustering. Sourced from immuneACCESS, this table was stored by TCRdb with only in-frame sequences that have V and J called. A share of the clones is absent; for the studies checked, an unresolved V gene accounts for under half, and the remainder has no known explanation. V and J calls and clone size come straight from that table; D and trimming were deduced from the DNA. This sample is represented by about 140,000 clones; around 75% of them were singletons. The top ten clonotypes cover 1.2% of the sample.

The cohort comprised around 690 healthy bone marrow donors. Cohort members were all nominally healthy when sampled, although unrecorded immune exposures were likely present. The donor was CMV seronegative and was included in the group of 352 seronegative cohort members. Every donor gave a peripheral blood sample, and the peripheral blood mononuclear cells from that sample were used for TCR beta sequencing. The Qiagen DNeasy Blood Extraction Kit was used to extract genomic DNA from the blood cell samples. Points the paper makes about the study in general: In a later analysis, most CMV-associated TCR beta chains were found to appear HLA-restricted, with HLA associations seemingly driven largely by CMV exposure. The authors suggested that the approach could potentially be generalized to other disease states and immunological phenotypes. When HLA alleles, especially DR and DQ, strongly co-occurred, attributing TCR associations to individual alleles was difficult. A further reported finding was that TCR beta sequences accurately predicted the HLA-A and HLA-B alleles for most subjects in the first cohort. Broadly in line with IMGT annotations, most TCR beta V segments showed up in productive rearrangements about 90% or about 30% of the time in an earlier analysis of 587 of the donors. The 87-base-pair reads could not distinguish some IMGT-functional V segments, including TRBV6-2 and TRBV6-3, so those segments were excluded. An association between a missense DCLRE1C variant and V-gene and J-gene trimming of TCR beta chains was found in a later genetic analysis and replicated in an independent cohort. Compared with the 666-donor mean, donors in an Asian-associated ancestry cluster had fewer N-insertions in productive TCRs, according to a later genetic analysis. A group of highly shared sequence variants was considered likely to be a technical artifact of the sequencing pipeline. The earlier analysis of 450 to 700 of the donors excluded 15 to 20 rarely observed V segments, including chromosome 9 orphons, because counts were too low. In a later analysis, HLA-associated TCR beta chains were found to be more clonally expanded and to have lower generation probabilities than equally common non-associated chains. In both the original and validation cohorts, the classifier was reported to diagnose cytomegalovirus status with high specificity and sensitivity. For the cohort, immune exposure information was limited to CMV serostatus. The study gave a list of roughly 150 TCR beta chains associated with cytomegalovirus. In a later analysis, some 18,000 TCR beta sequences were associated with specific HLA alleles at a false discovery rate of 0.05. HLA typing was unavailable for some donors at each locus, so association tests used only the typed subset. A later analysis found that TCR association rates varied across HLA loci, with DRB1 alleles showing the most associated TCRs and HLA-C alleles the fewest. Correlated functional status among segregating V segments might be attributable to linkage disequilibrium, but an unknown experimental factor could not be ruled out. A few of the identified cytomegalovirus-associated TCR beta chains were confirmed in vitro to be specific for cytomegalovirus antigens. The cohort was sequenced for TCR beta chains only, and without alpha or paired-chain data the features that could be detected were limited. Roughly uniform sequencing depth across donors was assumed in presence/absence analyses, although this assumption may not hold. Several of the top co-occurrence clusters appeared to be linked to parvovirus B19, influenza, CMV and Epstein-Barr virus, according to a later analysis. Across donors, most TCR sequences were observed very rarely, whereas some public TCRs were present in many individuals.

The V and J segments used are TRBV28 and TRBJ1-1, with a weak D call of TRBD1 (6 bases match). This receptor was taken from a female donor in good health and CMV-seronegative. Sequencing used PBMCs. The CDR3 is CASSLLSGHHTEAFF. The DNA sequence is given as TGTGCCAGCAGTTTACTCTCGGGACACCACACTGAAGCTTTCTTT.